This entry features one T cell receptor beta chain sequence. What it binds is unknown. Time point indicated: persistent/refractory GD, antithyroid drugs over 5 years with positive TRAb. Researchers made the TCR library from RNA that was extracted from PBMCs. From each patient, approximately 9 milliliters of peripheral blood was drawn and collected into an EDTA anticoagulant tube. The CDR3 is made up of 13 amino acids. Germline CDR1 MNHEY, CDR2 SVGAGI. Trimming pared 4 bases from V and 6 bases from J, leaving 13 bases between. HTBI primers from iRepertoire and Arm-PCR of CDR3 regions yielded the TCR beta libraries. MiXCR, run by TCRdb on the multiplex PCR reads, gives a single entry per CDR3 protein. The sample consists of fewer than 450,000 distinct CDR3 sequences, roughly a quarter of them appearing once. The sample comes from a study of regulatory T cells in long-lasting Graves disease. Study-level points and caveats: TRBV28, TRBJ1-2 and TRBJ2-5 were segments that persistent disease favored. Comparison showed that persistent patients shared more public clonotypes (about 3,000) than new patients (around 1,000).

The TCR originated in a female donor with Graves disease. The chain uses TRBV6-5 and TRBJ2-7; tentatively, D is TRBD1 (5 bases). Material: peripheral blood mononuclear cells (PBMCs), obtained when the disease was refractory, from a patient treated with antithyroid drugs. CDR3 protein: CASSSYRQSEQYF. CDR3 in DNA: TGTGCCAGCAGTTCCTACCGACAGTCCGAGCAGTACTTC.